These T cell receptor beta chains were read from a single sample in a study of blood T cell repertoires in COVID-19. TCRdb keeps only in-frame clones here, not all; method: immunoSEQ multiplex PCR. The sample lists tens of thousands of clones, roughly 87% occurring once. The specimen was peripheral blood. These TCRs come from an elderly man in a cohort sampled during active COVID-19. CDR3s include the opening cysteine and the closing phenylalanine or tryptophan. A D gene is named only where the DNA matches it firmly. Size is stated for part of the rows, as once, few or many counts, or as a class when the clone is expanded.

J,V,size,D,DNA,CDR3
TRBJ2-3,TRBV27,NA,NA,TGTGCCAGCAGTCTGACGACTAGCACAGATACGCAGTATTTT,CASSLTTSTDTQYF
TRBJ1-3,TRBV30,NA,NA,TGTGCCTGGAGTCTATTTCGGGGAAACACCATATATTTT,CAWSLFRGNTIYF
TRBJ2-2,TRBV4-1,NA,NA,TGCGCCAGCAGCCGGCAGGGGAGCGGGGAGCTGTTTTTT,CASSRQGSGELFF
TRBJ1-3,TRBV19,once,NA,TGTGCCAGTACCACACAGGGAACCCCTGGAAACACCATATATTTT,CASTTQGTPGNTIYF
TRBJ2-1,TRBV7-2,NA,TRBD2,TGTGCCAGCAGCTTAGTAGTTAGCGGGGGTCGCAATGAGCAGTTCTTC,CASSLVVSGGRNEQFF
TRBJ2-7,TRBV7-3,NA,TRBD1,TGTGCCAGCTCTCGGGACAGGGGGCCCTACGAGCAGTACTTC,CASSRDRGPYEQYF
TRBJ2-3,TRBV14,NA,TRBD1,TGTGCCAGCAGCCGGACAGGGGGCGCGGGCAGCAATACGCAGTATTTT,CASSRTGGAGSNTQYF
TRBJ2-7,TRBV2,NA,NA,TGTGCCAGCACACGGCTAGGCTCGTCCGAGCAGTACTTC,CASTRLGSSEQYF
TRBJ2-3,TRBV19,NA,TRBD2,TGTGCCAGTAGGACTAGCGGGACAGATACGCAGTATTTT,CASRTSGTDTQYF
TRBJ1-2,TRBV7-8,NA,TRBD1,TGTGCCAGCAGCTCCCGGGACAGGGGTTCTAACTATGGCTACACCTTC,CASSSRDRGSNYGYTF
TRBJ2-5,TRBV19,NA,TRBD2,TGTGCCAGTAGTAAGTCCCGCGGGAGTTTCGAGACCCAGTACTTC,CASSKSRGSFETQYF
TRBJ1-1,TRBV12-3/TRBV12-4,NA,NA,TGTGCCAGCAGTTTTAGGACTAACACTGAAGCTTTCTTT,CASSFRTNTEAFF
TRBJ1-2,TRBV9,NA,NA,TGTGCCAGCAGCGTAGGTCCGGTGTCGGGCTACACCTTC,CASSVGPVSGYTF
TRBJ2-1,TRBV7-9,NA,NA,TGTGCCAGCAGCTTAGAGGGGGGGACAAATGAGCAGTTCTTC,CASSLEGGTNEQFF
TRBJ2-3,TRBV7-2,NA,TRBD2,TGTGCCAGCAGCTTAGCGGCTAGCGGGGGCACAGATACGCAGTATTTT,CASSLAASGGTDTQYF
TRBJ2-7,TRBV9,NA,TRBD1,TGTGCCAGCAGCGGGGGACAGGTGACGACCGAGCAGTACTTC,CASSGGQVTTEQYF
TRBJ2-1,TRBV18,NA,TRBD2,TGTGCCAGCTCAAGGGGACTAGGGACCTACAATGAGCAGTTCTTC,CASSRGLGTYNEQFF
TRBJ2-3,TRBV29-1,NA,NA,TGCAGCGTTGAAGTCCGGGGGAGACAGAATACGCAGTATTTT,CSVEVRGRQNTQYF
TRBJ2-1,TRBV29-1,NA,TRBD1,TGCAGCGCGAGGGACCGGGACAGGGGGGTAAATGAGCAGTTCTTC,CSARDRDRGVNEQFF
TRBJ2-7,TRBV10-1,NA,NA,TGCGCCAGCAGTGAGCAGGGGCAGGGGACCTACGAGCAGTACTTC,CASSEQGQGTYEQYF
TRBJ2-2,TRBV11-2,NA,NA,TGTGCCAGCAGCTCGACGCGGCCACAACAACTTAACACCGGGGAGCTGTTTTTT,CASSSTRPQQLNTGELFF
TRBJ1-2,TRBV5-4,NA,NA,TGTGCCAGCAGCGGAACTCAGGGTCACTATGGCTACACCTTC,CASSGTQGHYGYTF
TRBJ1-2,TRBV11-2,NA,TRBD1,TGTGCCAGCAGCATCTCGGGACAGACATATGGCTACACCTTC,CASSISGQTYGYTF
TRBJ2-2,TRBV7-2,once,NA,TGTGCCAGCAGACAGGATTTACTCACCGGGGAGCTGTTTTTT,CASRQDLLTGELFF
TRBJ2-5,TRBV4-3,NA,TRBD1,TGCGCCAGCAGCCTCCGACAGGGGGCGAGGGAGACCCAGTACTTC,CASSLRQGARETQYF
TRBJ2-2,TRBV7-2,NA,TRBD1,TGTGCCAGCATCGCCGACAGGGTGAACACCGGGGAGCTGTTTTTT,CASIADRVNTGELFF
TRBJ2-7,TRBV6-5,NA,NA,TGTGCCAGCAGTTACCAATCACCGGGTCCCCACTACGAGCAGTACTTC,CASSYQSPGPHYEQYF
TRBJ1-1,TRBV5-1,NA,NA,TGCGCCAGCAGCTTCCAGCAGGGAAAGGTCTTCACTGAAGCTTTCTTT,CASSFQQGKVFTEAFF
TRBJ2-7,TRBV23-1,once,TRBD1,TGCGCCAGCAGTCGATCAGAGACAGGGGGGTCCTACGAGCAGTACTTC,CASSRSETGGSYEQYF
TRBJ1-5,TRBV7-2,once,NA,TGTGCCAGCAGCCCCGGCGGGGCCCGGGGTCAGCCCCAGCATTTT,CASSPGGARGQPQHF
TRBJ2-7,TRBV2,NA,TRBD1,TGTGCCAGCAAAGGGGGACAGTCCTCCTACGAGCAGTACTTC,CASKGGQSSYEQYF
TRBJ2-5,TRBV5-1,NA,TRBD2,TGCGCCAGCAGCCCGGAACTAGCGACCCAAGAGACCCAGTACTTC,CASSPELATQETQYF